This T cell receptor (beta chain) was found in a study of T cell responses to AZD1222 COVID-19 vaccine. Points from the study as a whole: Spike-specific TCR breadth and depth rose after two AZD1222 doses. Spike-spanning, vaccine-associated CD4 TCRs were dominant at 160-218 and 743-854.

For this clone: Its antigen is unidentified.

The length of the CDR3 is 11 residues. The germline V gene encodes CDR1 DFQATT and CDR2 SNEGSKA (reference sequence). TCRdb's copy holds only in-frame clones and misses some; the assay was immunoSEQ multiplex PCR. This table has 91,000 or so clones, about 93% appearing once. Material: peripheral blood, obtained 28 days after the second AZD1222 dose. This sequence joins TRBV20-1 and TRBJ1-2; D remains unclear. The receptor was isolated from an adult who received the AZD1222 COVID-19 vaccine. CDR3 in DNA: TGCAGAGCCGGGGAGGGATTGGGCTACACCTTC. Translated, it gives CRAGEGLGYTF.